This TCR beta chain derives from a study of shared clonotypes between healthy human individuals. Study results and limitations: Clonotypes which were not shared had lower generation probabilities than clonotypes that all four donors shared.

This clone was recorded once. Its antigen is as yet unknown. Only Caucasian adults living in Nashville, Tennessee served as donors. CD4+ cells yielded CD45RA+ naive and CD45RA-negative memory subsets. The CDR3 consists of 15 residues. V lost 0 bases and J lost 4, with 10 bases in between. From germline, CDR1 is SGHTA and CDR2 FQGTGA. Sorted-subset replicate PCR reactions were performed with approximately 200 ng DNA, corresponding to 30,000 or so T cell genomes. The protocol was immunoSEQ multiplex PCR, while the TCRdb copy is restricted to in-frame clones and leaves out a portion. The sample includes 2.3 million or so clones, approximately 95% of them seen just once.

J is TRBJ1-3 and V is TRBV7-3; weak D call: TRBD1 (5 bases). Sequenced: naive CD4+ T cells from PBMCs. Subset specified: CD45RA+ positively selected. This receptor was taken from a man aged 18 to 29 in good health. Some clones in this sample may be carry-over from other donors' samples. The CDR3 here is CASSLTGDGGNTIYF. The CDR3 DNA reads TGTGCCAGCAGCTTAACAGGGGATGGCGGAAACACCATATATTTT.